The 5 T cell receptor beta chains in this list originate from one sample, sequenced in a study of T cell repertoires in cytomegalovirus infection (dated by TCRdb to between 2018 and 2021). Sequencer: Illumina HiSeq 1500. TCRdb reworked the public reads: Q25 trimming with fastp, MiXCR clone assembly, productive beta chains retained. CDR3 protein sequences are deduplicated, and each keeps its most common genes and DNA. Here the sample has 150,000 to 200,000 distinct CDR3 sequences; 28% occur a single time. About 31% of the sample is taken by the ten largest. The sequencing input was PBMCs. These receptors all stem from a human donor in good health (CMV status not recorded). Some clones in this sample may be carry-over from other donors' samples.

The chain couples TRBV5-1 to TRBJ1-4; a weak D match, TRBD1 (5 bases). The CDR3 extends over 15 amino acids. From germline, CDR1 is SGHRS and CDR2 YFSETQ. V was pared by 3 bases and J by 8 bases, with 17 bases between. In DNA form, the CDR3 reads TGCGCCAGCAGCTCATCCGGGACGGGGAGAGAAAAACTGTTTTTT. Translated: CASSSSGTGREKLFF.

This clonotype appeared a few times. V usage is TRBV2 and J usage is TRBJ1-4; D may be TRBD1 (6 bases). Germline lookup yields CDR1 SNHLY and CDR2 FYNNEI. CDR3 size: 15 residues. V shed 6 bases and J shed 1 base, with 12 bases lying between them. The DNA for the CDR3 is TGTGCCAGCAGGGGGGCGGGACAAACTAATGAAAAACTGTTTTTT. It encodes CASRGAGQTNEKLFF.

V is TRBV5-1 and J is TRBJ1-4; D is perhaps TRBD1 (5 bases). Trimming stripped 0 bases from V and 7 bases from J, with 10 bases between. CDR1 and CDR2 from the germline V gene are SGHRS and YFSETQ. This CDR3 region has 14 residues. The CDR3 sequence is CASSLDHGGEKLFF. DNA of the CDR3: TGCGCCAGCAGCTTGGATCACGGGGGTGAAAAACTGTTTTTT.

The V and J genes are TRBV7-2 and TRBJ2-5; the D is unclear. The CDR3 loop spans 16 amino acids. V lost 3 bases and J 3 bases, leaving 17 bases between the germline ends. Looked up from germline, CDR1 is SGHTA and CDR2 is FQGNSA. The CDR3 nucleotides are TGTGCCAGCAGCTTCCGCGGTAGATGGAAAAAAGAGACCCAGTACTTC. Translating it yields CASSFRGRWKKETQYF.

This clonotype was seen more than once but under ten times. This rearrangement joins TRBV7-3 to TRBJ1-2; D gene uncertain. The germline CDR1 and CDR2 sequences are SGHTA and FQGTGA. This CDR3 spans 13 amino acids. With 5 bases removed from V and 7 bases from J, the gap between germline ends came to 14 bases. Written as DNA, the CDR3 is TGTGCCAGCAGCGCCTCAGGACTGGGTGGCTACACCTTC. Protein sequence: CASSASGLGGYTF.